The rows below give T cell receptor beta chains drawn from one sample of a study of blood T cell repertoires in COVID-19. Sequencing used immunoSEQ multiplex PCR; TCRdb keeps in-frame clones, though not all of them. The sample has about 180,000 clones, roughly 80% seen once; the top ten hold roughly 7%. The sequenced sample was peripheral blood. The receptors derive from a human donor in a cohort sampled during active COVID-19. The CDR3 runs from the conserved cysteine through the conserved F or W. The D gene is left open where the match is weak. Size is omitted from some rows. Given values are once, few, many or a class for expanded clones.

clone size: many; J gene: TRBJ1-2; D gene: -; V gene: TRBV7-8; CDR3 protein: CASSLVIRDTANYGYTF; CDR3 DNA: TGTGCCAGCAGCTTAGTGATTCGTGACACCGCTAACTATGGCTACACCTTC
clone size: -; J gene: TRBJ2-7; D gene: TRBD1; V gene: TRBV11-2; CDR3 protein: CASSTPGQGAYEQYF; CDR3 DNA: TGTGCCAGCAGCACCCCGGGACAGGGGGCCTACGAGCAGTACTTC
clone size: -; J gene: TRBJ2-1; D gene: -; V gene: TRBV29-1; CDR3 protein: CSLGTGGNNEQFF; CDR3 DNA: TGCAGTCTCGGGACGGGGGGCAACAATGAGCAGTTCTTC
clone size: -; J gene: TRBJ2-3; D gene: -; V gene: TRBV7-9; CDR3 protein: CASSLNMRTGKADTQYF; CDR3 DNA: TGTGCCAGCAGCTTAAACATGCGAACAGGGAAGGCAGATACGCAGTATTTT
clone size: -; J gene: TRBJ2-5; D gene: -; V gene: TRBV7-9; CDR3 protein: CASSADTYYQETQYF; CDR3 DNA: TGTGCCAGCAGCGCCGACACGTACTACCAAGAGACCCAGTACTTC
clone size: -; J gene: TRBJ2-7; D gene: -; V gene: TRBV11-2; CDR3 protein: CASSRVEDEQYF; CDR3 DNA: TGTGCCAGCAGCCGGGTTGAGGACGAGCAGTACTTC
clone size: -; J gene: TRBJ1-2; D gene: -; V gene: TRBV15; CDR3 protein: CATSRDLARVTNYGYTF; CDR3 DNA: TGTGCCACCAGCAGAGATCTAGCAAGGGTAACTAACTATGGCTACACCTTC
clone size: -; J gene: TRBJ2-3; D gene: -; V gene: TRBV19; CDR3 protein: CASSIGNSPTDTQYF; CDR3 DNA: TGTGCCAGTAGTATAGGTAACAGCCCCACAGATACGCAGTATTTT
clone size: -; J gene: TRBJ1-1; D gene: -; V gene: TRBV6-6; CDR3 protein: CASSYQIRGDTEAFF; CDR3 DNA: TGTGCCAGCAGTTACCAGATTAGAGGAGACACTGAAGCTTTCTTT
clone size: -; J gene: TRBJ1-4; D gene: -; V gene: TRBV14; CDR3 protein: CASSPFQGRNEKLFF; CDR3 DNA: TGTGCCAGCAGCCCCTTCCAGGGTCGTAATGAAAAACTGTTTTTT
clone size: -; J gene: TRBJ1-1; D gene: -; V gene: TRBV9; CDR3 protein: CASSAGGNTEAFF; CDR3 DNA: TGTGCCAGCAGCGCGGGGGGTAACACTGAAGCTTTCTTT
clone size: few; J gene: TRBJ1-2; D gene: -; V gene: TRBV5-6; CDR3 protein: CASSLDRLRGYTF; CDR3 DNA: TGTGCCAGCAGCTTGGACAGGTTGCGGGGCTACACCTTC